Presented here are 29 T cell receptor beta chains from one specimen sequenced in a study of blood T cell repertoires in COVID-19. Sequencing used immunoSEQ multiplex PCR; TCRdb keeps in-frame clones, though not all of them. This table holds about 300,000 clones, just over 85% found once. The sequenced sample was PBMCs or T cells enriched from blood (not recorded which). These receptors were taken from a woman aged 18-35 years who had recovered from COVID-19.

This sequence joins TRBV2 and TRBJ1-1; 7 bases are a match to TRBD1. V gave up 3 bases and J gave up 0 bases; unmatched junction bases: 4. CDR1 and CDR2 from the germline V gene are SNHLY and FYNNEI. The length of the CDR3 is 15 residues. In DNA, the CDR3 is TGTGCCAGCAGTGAGGCAGGGGGTATGAACACTGAAGCTTTCTTT. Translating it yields CASSEAGGMNTEAFF.

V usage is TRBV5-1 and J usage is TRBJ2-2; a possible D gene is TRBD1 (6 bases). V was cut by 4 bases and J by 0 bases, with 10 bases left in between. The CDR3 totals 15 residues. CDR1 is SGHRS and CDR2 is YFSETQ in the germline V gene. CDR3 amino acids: CASSRQDPNTGELFF. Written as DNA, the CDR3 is TGCGCCAGCAGCCGACAGGATCCGAACACCGGGGAGCTGTTTTTT.

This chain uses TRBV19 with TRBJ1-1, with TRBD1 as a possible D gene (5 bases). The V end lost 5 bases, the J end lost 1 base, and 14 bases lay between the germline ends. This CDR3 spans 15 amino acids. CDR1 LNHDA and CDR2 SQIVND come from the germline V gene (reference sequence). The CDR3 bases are TGTGCCAGTAGTGTCCAGGGTGGGGAGAACACTGAAGCTTTCTTT. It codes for CASSVQGGENTEAFF.

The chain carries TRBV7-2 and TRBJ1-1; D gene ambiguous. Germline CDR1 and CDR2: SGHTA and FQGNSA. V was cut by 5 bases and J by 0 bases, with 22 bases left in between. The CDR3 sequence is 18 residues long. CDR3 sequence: CASSPRFSGPALNTEAFF. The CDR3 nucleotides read TGTGCCAGCAGCCCCAGGTTCAGTGGTCCGGCCCTGAACACTGAAGCTTTCTTT.

The CDR3 is CASSELAGGRETQYF. For the CDR3, the DNA is TGTGCCAGCAGTGAACTAGCGGGGGGGCGTGAGACCCAGTACTTC. The chain has TRBV2 and TRBJ2-5; TRBD2 aligns across 12 bases. The CDR3 is 15 residues long. V shed 2 bases and J 5 bases; nucleotides not matched to a gene: 3. Germline V gene sequence: CDR1 SNHLY, CDR2 FYNNEI.

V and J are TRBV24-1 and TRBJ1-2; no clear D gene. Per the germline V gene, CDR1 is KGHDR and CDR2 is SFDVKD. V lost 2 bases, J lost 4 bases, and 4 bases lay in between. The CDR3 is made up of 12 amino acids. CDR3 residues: CATSDYSYGYTF. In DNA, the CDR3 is TGTGCCACCAGTGATTACAGCTATGGCTACACCTTC.

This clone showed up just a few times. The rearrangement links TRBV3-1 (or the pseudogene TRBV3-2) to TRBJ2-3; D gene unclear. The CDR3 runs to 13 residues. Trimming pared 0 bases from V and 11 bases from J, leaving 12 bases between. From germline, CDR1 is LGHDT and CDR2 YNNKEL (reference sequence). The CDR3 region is CASSQDTAIRQYF. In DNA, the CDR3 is TGTGCCAGCAGCCAAGATACAGCAATTAGGCAGTATTTT.

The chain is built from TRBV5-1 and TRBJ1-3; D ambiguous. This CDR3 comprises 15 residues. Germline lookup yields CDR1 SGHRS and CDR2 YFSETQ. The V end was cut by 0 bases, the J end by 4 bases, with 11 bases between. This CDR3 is CASSLDIGSGNTIYF. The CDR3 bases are TGCGCCAGCAGCTTGGATATAGGGAGCGGAAACACCATATATTTT.

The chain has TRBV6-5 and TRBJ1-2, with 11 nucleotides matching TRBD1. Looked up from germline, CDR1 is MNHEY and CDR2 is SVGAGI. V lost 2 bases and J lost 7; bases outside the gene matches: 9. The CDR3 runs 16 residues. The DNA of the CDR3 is TGTGCCAGCAGTTACGGAACTGGACAGGGGGCGCCTGGCTACACCTTC. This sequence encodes CASSYGTGQGAPGYTF.

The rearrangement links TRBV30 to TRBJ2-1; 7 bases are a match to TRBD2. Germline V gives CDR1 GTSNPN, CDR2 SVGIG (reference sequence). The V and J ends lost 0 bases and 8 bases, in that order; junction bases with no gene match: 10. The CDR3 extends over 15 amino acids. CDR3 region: CAWSVSAGPGDEQFF. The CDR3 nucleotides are TGTGCCTGGAGTGTATCAGCGGGGCCCGGCGATGAGCAGTTCTTC.

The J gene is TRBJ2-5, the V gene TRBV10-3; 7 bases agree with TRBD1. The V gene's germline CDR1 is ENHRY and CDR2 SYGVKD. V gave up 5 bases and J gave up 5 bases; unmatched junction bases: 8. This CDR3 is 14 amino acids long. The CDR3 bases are TGTGCCATCAGTAGCAGGGGGATGCAGGAGACCCAGTACTTC. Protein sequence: CAISSRGMQETQYF.

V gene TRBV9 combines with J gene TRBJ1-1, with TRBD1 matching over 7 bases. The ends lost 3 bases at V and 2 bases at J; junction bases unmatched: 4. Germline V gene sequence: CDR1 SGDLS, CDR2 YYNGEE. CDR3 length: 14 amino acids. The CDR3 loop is CASSATGRNTEAFF. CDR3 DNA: TGTGCCAGCAGCGCGACAGGGAGAAACACTGAAGCTTTCTTT.

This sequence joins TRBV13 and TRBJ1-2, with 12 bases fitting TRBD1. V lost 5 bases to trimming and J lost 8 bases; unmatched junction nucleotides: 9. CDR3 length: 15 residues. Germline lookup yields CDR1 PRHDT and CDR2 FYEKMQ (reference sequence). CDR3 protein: CASSTGTGGKWGYTF. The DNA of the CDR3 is TGTGCCAGCAGCACAGGGACAGGGGGCAAATGGGGCTACACCTTC.

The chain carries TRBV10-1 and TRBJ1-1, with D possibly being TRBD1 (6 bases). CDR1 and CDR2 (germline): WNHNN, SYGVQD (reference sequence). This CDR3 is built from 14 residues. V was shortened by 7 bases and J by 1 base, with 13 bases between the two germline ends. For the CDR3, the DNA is TGCGCCAGCACCCCGACAGGTCGGAACACTGAAGCTTTCTTT. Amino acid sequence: CASTPTGRNTEAFF.

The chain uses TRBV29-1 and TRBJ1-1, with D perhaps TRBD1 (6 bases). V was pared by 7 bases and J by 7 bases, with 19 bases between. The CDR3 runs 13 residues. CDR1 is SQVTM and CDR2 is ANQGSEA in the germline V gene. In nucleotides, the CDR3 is TGCAGCGGTACCTCAGGGGACTACCTTGAAGCTTTCTTT. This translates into CSGTSGDYLEAFF. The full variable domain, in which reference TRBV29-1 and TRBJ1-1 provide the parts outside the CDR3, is SAVISQKPSRDICQRGTSLTIQCQVDSQVTMMFWYRQQPGQSLTLIATANQGSEATYESGFVIDKFPISRPNLTFSTLTVSNMSPEDSSIYLCSGTSGDYLEAFFGQGTRLTVV.

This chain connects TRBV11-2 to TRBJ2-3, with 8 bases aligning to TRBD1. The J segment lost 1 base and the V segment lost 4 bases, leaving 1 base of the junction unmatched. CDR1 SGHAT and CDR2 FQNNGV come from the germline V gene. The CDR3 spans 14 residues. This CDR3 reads CASSSTGGTDTQYF. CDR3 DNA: TGTGCCAGCAGCTCGACAGGGGGCACAGATACGCAGTATTTT.

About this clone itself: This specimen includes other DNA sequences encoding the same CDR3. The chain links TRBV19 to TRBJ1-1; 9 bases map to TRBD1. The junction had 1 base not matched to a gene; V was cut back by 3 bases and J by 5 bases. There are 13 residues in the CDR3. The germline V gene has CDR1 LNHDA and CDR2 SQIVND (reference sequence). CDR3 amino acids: CASSIGTGTEAFF. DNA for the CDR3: TGTGCCAGTAGTATCGGGACAGGGACTGAAGCTTTCTTT.

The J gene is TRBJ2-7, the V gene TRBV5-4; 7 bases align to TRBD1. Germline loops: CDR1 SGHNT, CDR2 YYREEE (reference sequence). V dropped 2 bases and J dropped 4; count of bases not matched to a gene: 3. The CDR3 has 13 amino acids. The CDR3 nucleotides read TGTGCCAGCAGCTTAAGGGGGCCTTACGAGCAGTACTTC. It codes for CASSLRGPYEQYF.

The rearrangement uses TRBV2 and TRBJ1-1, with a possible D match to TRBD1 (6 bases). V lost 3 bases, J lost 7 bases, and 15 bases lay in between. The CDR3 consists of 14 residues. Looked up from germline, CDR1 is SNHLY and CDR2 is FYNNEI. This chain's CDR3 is CASSDPRRGDEAFF. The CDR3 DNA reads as TGTGCCAGCAGTGATCCCCGCAGGGGTGATGAAGCTTTCTTT.

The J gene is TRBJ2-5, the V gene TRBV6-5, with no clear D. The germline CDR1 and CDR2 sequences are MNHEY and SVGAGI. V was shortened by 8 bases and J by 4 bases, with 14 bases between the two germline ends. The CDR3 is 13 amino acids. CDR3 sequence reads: CASLMSGTETQYF. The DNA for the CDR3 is TGTGCCAGCCTCATGTCTGGCACAGAGACCCAGTACTTC.

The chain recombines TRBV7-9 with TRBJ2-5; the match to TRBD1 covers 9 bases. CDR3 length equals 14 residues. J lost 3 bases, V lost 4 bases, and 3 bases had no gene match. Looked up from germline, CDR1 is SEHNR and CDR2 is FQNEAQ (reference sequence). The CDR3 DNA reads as TGTGCCAGCAGCTCGACAGGGGGGGAAGAGACCCAGTACTTC. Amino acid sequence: CASSSTGGEETQYF.

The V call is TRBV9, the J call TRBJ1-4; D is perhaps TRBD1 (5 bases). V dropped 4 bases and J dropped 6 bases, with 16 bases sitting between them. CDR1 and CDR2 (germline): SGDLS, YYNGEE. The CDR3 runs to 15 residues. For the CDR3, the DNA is TGTGCCAGCAGCCCCTTAGGGGACTACTATGAAAAACTGTTTTTT. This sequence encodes CASSPLGDYYEKLFF.

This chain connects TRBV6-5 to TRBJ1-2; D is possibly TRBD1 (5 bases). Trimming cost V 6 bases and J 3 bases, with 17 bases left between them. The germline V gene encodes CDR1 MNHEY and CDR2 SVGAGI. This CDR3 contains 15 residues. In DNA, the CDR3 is TGTGCCAGCAGGACCGCGGGGGGGAGGGACTATGGCTACACCTTC. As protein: CASRTAGGRDYGYTF.

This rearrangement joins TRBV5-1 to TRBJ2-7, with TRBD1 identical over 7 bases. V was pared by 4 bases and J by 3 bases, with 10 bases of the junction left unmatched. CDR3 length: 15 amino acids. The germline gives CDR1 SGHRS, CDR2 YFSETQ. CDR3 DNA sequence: TGCGCCAGCAGCGAGGGGGACAGTTTTATCTACGAGCAGTACTTC. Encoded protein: CASSEGDSFIYEQYF.

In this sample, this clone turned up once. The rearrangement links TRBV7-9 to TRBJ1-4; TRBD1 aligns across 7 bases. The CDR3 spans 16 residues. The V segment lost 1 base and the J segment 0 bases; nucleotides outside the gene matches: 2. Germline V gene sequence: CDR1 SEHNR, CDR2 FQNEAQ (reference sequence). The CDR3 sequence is CASSLGTGATNEKLFF. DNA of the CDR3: TGTGCCAGCAGCTTAGGGACAGGAGCAACTAATGAAAAACTGTTTTTT.

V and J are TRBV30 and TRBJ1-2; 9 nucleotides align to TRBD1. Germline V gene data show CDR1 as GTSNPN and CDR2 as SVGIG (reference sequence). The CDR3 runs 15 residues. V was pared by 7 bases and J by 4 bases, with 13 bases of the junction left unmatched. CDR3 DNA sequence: TGTGCCTTTAAGGCCGCCGGGACAGGGATCTATGGCTACACCTTC. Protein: CAFKAAGTGIYGYTF.

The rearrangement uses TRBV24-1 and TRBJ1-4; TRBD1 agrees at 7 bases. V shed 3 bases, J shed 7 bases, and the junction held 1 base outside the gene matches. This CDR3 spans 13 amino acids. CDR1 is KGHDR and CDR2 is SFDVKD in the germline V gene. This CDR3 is CATSDQGGEKLFF. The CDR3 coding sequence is TGTGCCACCAGTGATCAGGGGGGTGAAAAACTGTTTTTT.

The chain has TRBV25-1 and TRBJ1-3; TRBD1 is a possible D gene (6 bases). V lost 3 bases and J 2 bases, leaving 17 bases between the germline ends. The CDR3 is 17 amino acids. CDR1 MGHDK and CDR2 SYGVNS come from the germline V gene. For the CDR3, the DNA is TGTGCCAGCAGTGACCTCGGGGGGCAGGCTGCTGGAAACACCATATATTTT. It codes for CASSDLGGQAAGNTIYF.

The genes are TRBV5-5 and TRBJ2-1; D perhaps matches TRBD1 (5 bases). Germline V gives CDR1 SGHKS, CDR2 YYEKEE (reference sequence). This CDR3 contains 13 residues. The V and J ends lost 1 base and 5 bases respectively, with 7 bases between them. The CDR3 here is CASSLTGNNEQFF. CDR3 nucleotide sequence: TGTGCCAGCAGCTTGACAGGTAACAATGAGCAGTTCTTC.